The entry below gives a single T cell receptor beta chain sequence along with its context. The antigen remains unidentified. This record belongs to a study of T cell responses to AZD1222 COVID-19 vaccine. The study, taken as a whole, reports: Baseline seropositivity characterized only a handful of AZD1222 recipients.

V gave up 5 bases and J gave up 3 bases; unmatched junction bases: 8. Germline V gene data show CDR1 as SEHNR and CDR2 as FQNEAQ (reference sequence). The CDR3 extends over 16 amino acids. Measured with immunoSEQ multiplex PCR; TCRdb has only the in-frame clones, and not every one. Of some 150,000 clones in the sample, around nine tenths are singletons; the top ten hold over 3.5%. This chain joins TRBV7-9 and TRBJ1-3; 9 bases match TRBD1. This clonotype was obtained from an adult in good health. The source material was peripheral blood, sampled on day 0 of AZD1222 vaccination. CDR3 coding DNA: TGTGCCAGCAGCCGTATTGAGACAGGGGGTGGAAACACCATATATTTT. It is translated as CASSRIETGGGNTIYF.